Listed below are T cell receptor beta chains from one sample, sequenced in a study of identical twins. TCRdb analysed the 5' RACE reads with MiXCR anew, one entry per CDR3 protein. Among about 200,000 distinct CDR3 sequences listed, more than 15% were seen once. The same sample was also used in a study of T cells expressing NK-cell markers.

The sequenced sample consisted of CD8+ T cells sorted from blood. The receptors derive from a woman younger than 35 in good health. Each CDR3 is given without its conserved first and last residue.

J,V,CDR3
TRBJ2-3,TRBV9,ASSSLAGGGDTQY
TRBJ1-6,TRBV3-1,ASSQEGSSYNSPLH
TRBJ2-5,TRBV21-1,ATSRDQY
TRBJ2-7,TRBV20-1,SARAGVAGALSYEQY
TRBJ2-5,TRBV27,ASSLGGRDETQY
TRBJ2-1,TRBV2,ASQFVLAPSNEQF
TRBJ2-1,TRBV12-5,ASVLGTYSSYNEQF
TRBJ2-2,TRBV12-3/TRBV12-4,ASSRTGGKELF
TRBJ2-7,TRBV21-1,ARSTFASDEQY
TRBJ1-3,TRBV7-2,ASSLALAGNTIY
TRBJ1-6,TRBV20-1,SYRGFISSYNSPLH
TRBJ2-7,TRBV12-3/TRBV12-4,ASSQTSGTYEQY
TRBJ2-5,TRBV3-1,ASSPLSQETQY
TRBJ2-1,TRBV9,ASSAGTGLASNEQF
TRBJ2-7,TRBV3-1,ASSQWAESYEQY
TRBJ2-1,TRBV7-2,ASSLLDHNEQF
TRBJ2-1,TRBV7-9,ASSLAGDLNEQF
TRBJ2-7,TRBV4-3,ASSQDRSGRDEQY
TRBJ1-2,TRBV10-3,AITLGGTYGYT
TRBJ2-3,TRBV4-3,ASSQGEITLTDTQY
TRBJ2-7,TRBV4-2,ASSQAPPTSGGAYEQY
TRBJ2-1,TRBV6-1,ASSFGPDSYNEQF
TRBJ2-5,TRBV12-3/TRBV12-4,ASSLGGTQY
TRBJ2-1,TRBV20-1,SAGYSLTLSSYNEQF
TRBJ2-7,TRBV7-2,ASSLNPQGKSYEQY
TRBJ2-7,TRBV5-1,ASSSGVYYEQY
TRBJ2-3,TRBV2,ASISTDTQY
TRBJ2-3,TRBV7-9,ASSATDVSGHEDTQY
TRBJ2-3,TRBV15,ATSRDGLASDTQY
TRBJ1-1,TRBV27,ASNRGAEAF
TRBJ2-1,TRBV29-1,SAEIGINEQF
TRBJ2-3,TRBV12-3/TRBV12-4,ASRHDRGQSDTQY
TRBJ2-1,TRBV12-3/TRBV12-4,ASCFGGGNEQF
TRBJ1-1,TRBV7-6,ASSLGSSGAYMNTEAF
TRBJ2-7,TRBV7-2,ASSLGTSGRGYEQY
TRBJ2-3,TRBV11-2,ASSLLWGPVGTTDTQY
TRBJ2-2,TRBV6-5,ASSYSGGTGELF
TRBJ2-7,TRBV5-8,ASSSPQAKETYEQY
TRBJ2-2,TRBV4-1,ASSQLPCEGGPECTGELF